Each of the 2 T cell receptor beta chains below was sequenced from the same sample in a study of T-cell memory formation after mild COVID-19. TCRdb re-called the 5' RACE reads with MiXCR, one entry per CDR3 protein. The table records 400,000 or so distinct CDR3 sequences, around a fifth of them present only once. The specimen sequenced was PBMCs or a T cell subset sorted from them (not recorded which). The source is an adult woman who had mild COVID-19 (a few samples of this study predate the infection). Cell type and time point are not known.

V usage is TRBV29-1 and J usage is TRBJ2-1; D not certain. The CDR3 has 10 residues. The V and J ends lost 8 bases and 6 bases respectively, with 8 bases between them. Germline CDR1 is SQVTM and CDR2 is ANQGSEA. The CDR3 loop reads CSYGSNEQFF. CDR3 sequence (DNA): TGCAGCTACGGTAGCAATGAGCAGTTCTTC.

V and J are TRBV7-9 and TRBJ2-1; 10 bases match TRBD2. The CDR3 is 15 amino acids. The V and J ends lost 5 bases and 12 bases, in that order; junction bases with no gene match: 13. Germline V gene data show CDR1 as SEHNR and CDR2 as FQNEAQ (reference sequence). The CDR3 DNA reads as TGTGCCAGCAGCCCGACGGGACTAGCGCGGATGCGGCAGTTCTTC. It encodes CASSPTGLARMRQFF.